This T cell receptor (beta chain) was observed in a study of T cell responses to AZD1222 COVID-19 vaccine. The method was immunoSEQ multiplex PCR; TCRdb's version includes in-frame clones alone and lacks a portion of them. The data contain roughly 120,000 clones, about 90% of them singletons. The sequencing used peripheral blood, collected 28 days after the second AZD1222 dose. This receptor was obtained from an adult who received the AZD1222 COVID-19 vaccine.

The CDR3 loop reads CASSPKNYPTNTEAFF. The CDR3 DNA reads as TGTGCCAGCAGCCCTAAGAACTATCCAACGAACACTGAAGCTTTCTTT. The V gene is TRBV11-1, the J gene TRBJ1-1; unclear D gene. Trimming removed 5 bases from V and 1 base from J, with 17 bases in between. Germline assignment: CDR1 SGHAT and CDR2 FQDESV (reference sequence). The CDR3 contains 16 residues.